This TCR beta chain was sequenced for a study of CXCR3-negative and CXCR3-positive naive CD8 T cells. The V gene's germline CDR1 is MNHEY and CDR2 SMNVEV (reference sequence). The CDR3 spans 14 residues. Preparation of TRB cDNA libraries relied on 5' RACE carrying UMI labels. TCRdb derives one entry per CDR3 protein from the 5' RACE reads, leaving out DNA. The table for this sample gives about 6,700 distinct CDR3 sequences. The sequenced sample consisted of naive CXCR3- CD8+ T cells from blood. Subset defined: CD45RO-CCR7+CD27+CD95- naive CD8+ T cells lacking CXCR3 (TNR3-). This sequence originates from a human donor in good health. Some clones in this sample may be carry-over from other donors' samples. This chain links TRBV27 with TRBJ2-5; without DNA, the TCRdb call of TRBD2 cannot be checked. The CDR3 spells CASSPGLAGQTQYF.